This T cell receptor (beta chain) was profiled in a study of cytomegalovirus exposure and HLA in healthy donors. From germline, CDR1 is SGHVS and CDR2 FQNEAQ. V was cut by 4 bases and J by 5 bases, with 11 bases left in between. The CDR3 has 13 amino acids. PCR was performed using 60 Vbeta and 13 Jbeta primers. Sequencing used immunoSEQ multiplex PCR; TCRdb keeps in-frame clones, though not all of them. The repertoire holds around 120,000 clones, with about 59% as singletons. The chain is built from TRBV7-8 and TRBJ1-1; D is unresolved. The TCR was taken from a man aged 30 to 45 in good health and CMV-seropositive. Sequenced: PBMCs. CDR3 region: CASSYLFRTEAFF. The DNA of the CDR3 is TGTGCCAGCAGCTACCTTTTCCGGACTGAAGCTTTCTTT.